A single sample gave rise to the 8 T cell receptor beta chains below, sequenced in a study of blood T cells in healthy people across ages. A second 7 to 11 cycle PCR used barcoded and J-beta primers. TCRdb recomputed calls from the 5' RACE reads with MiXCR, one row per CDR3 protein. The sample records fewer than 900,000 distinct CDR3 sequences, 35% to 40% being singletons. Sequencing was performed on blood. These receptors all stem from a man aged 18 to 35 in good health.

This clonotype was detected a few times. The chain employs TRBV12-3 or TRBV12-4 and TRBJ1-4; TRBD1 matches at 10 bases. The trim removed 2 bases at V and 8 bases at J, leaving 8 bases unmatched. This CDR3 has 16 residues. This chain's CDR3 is CASSLRLGTGDEKLFF. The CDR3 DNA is TGTGCCAGCAGTTTAAGGTTAGGGACAGGGGACGAAAAACTGTTTTTT.

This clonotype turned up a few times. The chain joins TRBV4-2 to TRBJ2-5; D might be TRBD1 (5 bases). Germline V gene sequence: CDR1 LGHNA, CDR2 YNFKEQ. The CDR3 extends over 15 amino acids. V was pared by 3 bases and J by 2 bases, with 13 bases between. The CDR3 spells CASSHALTDQETQYF. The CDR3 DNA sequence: TGTGCCAGCAGCCATGCGCTGACAGATCAAGAGACCCAGTACTTC.

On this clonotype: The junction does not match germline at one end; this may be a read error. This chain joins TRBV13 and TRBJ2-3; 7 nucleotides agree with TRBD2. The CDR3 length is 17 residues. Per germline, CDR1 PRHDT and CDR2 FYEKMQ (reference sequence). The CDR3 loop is CPSSVSVGPTGGDTQYF. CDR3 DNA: TGTCCCAGCAGCGTCTCGGTGGGCCCTACGGGAGGAGATACGCAGTATTTT.

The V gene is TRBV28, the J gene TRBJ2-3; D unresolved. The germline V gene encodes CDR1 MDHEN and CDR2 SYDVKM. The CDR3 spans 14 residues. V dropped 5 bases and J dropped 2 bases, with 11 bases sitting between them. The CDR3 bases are TGTGCCAGCAGTCTGCCCCCTTCCACAGATACGCAGTATTTT. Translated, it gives CASSLPPSTDTQYF.

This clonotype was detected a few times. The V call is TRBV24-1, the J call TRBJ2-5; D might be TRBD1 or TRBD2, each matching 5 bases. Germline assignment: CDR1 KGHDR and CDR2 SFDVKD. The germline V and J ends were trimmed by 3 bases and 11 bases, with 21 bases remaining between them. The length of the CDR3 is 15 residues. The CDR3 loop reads CATSDRGSVFSKQYF. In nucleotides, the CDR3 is TGTGCCACCAGTGATCGGGGCAGCGTTTTTTCTAAGCAGTACTTC.

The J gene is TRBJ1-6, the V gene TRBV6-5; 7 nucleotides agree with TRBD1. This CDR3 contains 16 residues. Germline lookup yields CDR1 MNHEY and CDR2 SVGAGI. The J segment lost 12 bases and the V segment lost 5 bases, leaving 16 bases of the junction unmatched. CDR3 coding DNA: TGTGCCAGCAGTCTATGGCCCCCGACAGGGAACTTACCCCTCCACTTT. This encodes CASSLWPPTGNLPLHF.

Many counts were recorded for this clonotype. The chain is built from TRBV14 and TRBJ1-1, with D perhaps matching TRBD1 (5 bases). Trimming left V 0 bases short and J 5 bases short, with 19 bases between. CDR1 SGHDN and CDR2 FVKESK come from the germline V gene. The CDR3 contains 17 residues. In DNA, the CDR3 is TGTGCCAGCAGCCAAGATAATAGAGTGCAGGGAAAGACTGAAGCTTTCTTT. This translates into CASSQDNRVQGKTEAFF. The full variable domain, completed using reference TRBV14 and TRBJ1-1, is EAGVTQFPSHSVIEKGQTVTLRCDPISGHDNLYWYRRVMGKEIKFLLHFVKESKQDESGMPNNRFLAERTGGTYSTLKVQPAELEDSGVYFCASSQDNRVQGKTEAFFGQGTRLTVV.

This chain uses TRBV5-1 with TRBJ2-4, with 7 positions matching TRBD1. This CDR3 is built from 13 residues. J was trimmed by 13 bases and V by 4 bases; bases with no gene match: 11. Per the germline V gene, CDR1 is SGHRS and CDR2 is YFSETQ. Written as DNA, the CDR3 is TGCGCCAGCAGCGACACAGGGGTCAATGAGCAGTACTTC. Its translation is CASSDTGVNEQYF.